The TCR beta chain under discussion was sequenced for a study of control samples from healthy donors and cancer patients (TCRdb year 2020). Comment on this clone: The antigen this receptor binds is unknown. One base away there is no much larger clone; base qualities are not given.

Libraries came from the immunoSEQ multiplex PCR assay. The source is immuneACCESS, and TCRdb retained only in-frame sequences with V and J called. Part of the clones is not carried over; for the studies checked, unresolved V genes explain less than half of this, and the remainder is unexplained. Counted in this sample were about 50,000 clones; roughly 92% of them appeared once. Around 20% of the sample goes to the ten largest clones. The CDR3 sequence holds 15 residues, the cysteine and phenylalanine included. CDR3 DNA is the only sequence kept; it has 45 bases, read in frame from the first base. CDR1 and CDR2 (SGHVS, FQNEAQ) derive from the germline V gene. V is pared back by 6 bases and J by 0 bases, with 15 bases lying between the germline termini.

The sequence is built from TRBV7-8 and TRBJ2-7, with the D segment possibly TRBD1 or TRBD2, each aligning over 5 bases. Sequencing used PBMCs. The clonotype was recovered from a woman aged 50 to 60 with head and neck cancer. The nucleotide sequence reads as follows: TGTGCCAGCAGGCCCGGGACCCTGAGCTCCTACGAGCAGTACTTC. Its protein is CASRPGTLSSYEQYF. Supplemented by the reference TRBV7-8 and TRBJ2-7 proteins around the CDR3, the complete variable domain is GAGVSQSPRYKVAKRGQDVALRCDPISGHVSLFWYQQALGQGPEFLTYFQNEAQLDKSGLPSDRFFAERPEGSVSTLKIQRTQQEDSAVYLCASRPGTLSSYEQYFGPGTRLTVT.